Reported below is one T cell receptor beta chain. What it recognizes is unknown. The CDR3 contains 14 residues. V was pared by 3 bases and J by 8 bases, with 13 bases between. Germline V lookup: CDR1 SGHDN, CDR2 FVKESK. The sample originates from a study of T-cell memory formation after mild COVID-19. Whole-study results and caveats: Of the contracting clones, CD4+ ones lay mainly in CM and EM, and CD8+ ones in EMRA.

Amplification by 5'RACE using constant-segment primers produced TCR alpha and TCR beta cDNA libraries that carried sample barcodes and UMIs. TCRdb redid the calling of the 5' RACE reads with MiXCR, one entry per CDR3 protein. The sample holds roughly 310,000 distinct CDR3 sequences, about a sixth seen once. This chain uses TRBV14 with TRBJ1-4; D may be TRBD1 (5 bases). The receptor was derived from a man aged 18 to 30 who had mild COVID-19 (a few samples of this study predate the infection). Cell type and time point are not known. Sequenced: PBMCs or a T cell subset sorted from them (not recorded which). DNA for the CDR3: TGTGCCAGCAGCCACGGGGACGGCGGGGAAAAACTGTTTTTT. Translated, it gives CASSHGDGGEKLFF.